The 11 T cell receptor beta chains in this list originate from one sample, sequenced in a study of blood T cell repertoires in COVID-19. Clones were read by immunoSEQ multiplex PCR, and TCRdb kept only the in-frame ones, dropping some. The repertoire holds under 250,000 clones, with approximately 85% as singletons. Sequencing input: peripheral blood. These receptor sequences come from a man in his forties or fifties with acute or convalescent COVID-19.

The chain is built from TRBV30 and TRBJ1-6; maybe TRBD1 (6 bases). The CDR3 is made up of 16 amino acids. The ends were cut back, 4 bases at V and 9 bases at J, with 22 bases in the middle. CDR1 GTSNPN and CDR2 SVGIG come from the germline V gene (reference sequence). This chain's CDR3 is CAWTASARGVGSPLHF. The CDR3 DNA reads TGTGCCTGGACCGCTTCCGCCAGGGGAGTCGGTTCACCCCTCCACTTT.

As for this clone: In the same sample, other DNA sequences code for this CDR3. V gene TRBV6-1 combines with J gene TRBJ2-7, with 9 bases matching TRBD2. Germline loops: CDR1 MNHNS, CDR2 SASEGT. The CDR3 extends over 15 amino acids. Trimming took 2 bases from V and 4 from J; bases not matched to a gene: 6. The CDR3 nucleotides read TGTGCCAGCAGTGAACAGGCGGGAGGGCCGTACGAGCAGTACTTC. Its protein is CASSEQAGGPYEQYF.

The chain combines TRBV2 with TRBJ1-1; D is undetermined. CDR3 length equals 13 residues. Germline loops: CDR1 SNHLY, CDR2 FYNNEI. V lost 5 bases, J lost 1 base, and 8 bases lay in between. DNA for the CDR3: TGTGCCAGCAGTTGGGCAGAGAACACTGAAGCTTTCTTT. It encodes CASSWAENTEAFF.

The chain recombines TRBV5-1 with TRBJ1-2, with 7 bases fitting TRBD1. Unmatched junction bases numbered 11, after V lost 0 bases and J lost 6 bases. The germline V gene has CDR1 SGHRS and CDR2 YFSETQ. The CDR3 contains 16 residues. CDR3 region: CASSLAVEGAMDGYTF. Written as DNA, the CDR3 is TGCGCCAGCAGCTTGGCCGTCGAGGGGGCGATGGATGGCTACACCTTC. Combining the CDR3 with reference TRBV5-1 and TRBJ1-2 gives the whole variable domain KAGVTQTPRYLIKTRGQQVTLSCSPISGHRSVSWYQQTPGQGLQFLFEYFSETQRNKGNFPGRFSGRQFSNSRSEMNVSTLELGDSALYLCASSLAVEGAMDGYTFGSGTRLTVV.

The V call is TRBV7-9, the J call TRBJ1-1; 8 bases map to TRBD1. This CDR3 has 14 amino acids. V trimming: 7 bases; J trimming: 4 bases; junction bases outside the gene matches: 8. CDR1 and CDR2 from the germline V gene are SEHNR and FQNEAQ (reference sequence). The CDR3 here is CASTPKQGATEAFF. The CDR3 nucleotides read TGTGCCAGCACTCCCAAGCAGGGGGCCACTGAAGCTTTCTTT.

The chain recombines TRBV19 with TRBJ1-3; D call uncertain. Germline V CDR1 and CDR2: LNHDA, SQIVND (reference sequence). The CDR3 runs to 13 residues. The germline V and J ends were trimmed by 1 base and 3 bases, with 4 bases remaining between them. This chain's CDR3 is CASSIAGGNTIYF. DNA of the CDR3: TGTGCCAGTAGTATAGCCGGTGGAAACACCATATATTTT. Full variable domain (remainder filled in from reference TRBV19 and TRBJ1-3): DGGITQSPKYLFRKEGQNVTLSCEQNLNHDAMYWYRQDPGQGLRLIYYSQIVNDFQKGDIAEGYSVSREKKESFPLTVTSAQKNPTAFYLCASSIAGGNTIYFGEGSWLTVV.

The J gene is TRBJ1-4, the V gene TRBV7-9, with 9 positions matching TRBD1. The CDR3 contains 15 residues. Trimming took 5 bases from V and 10 from J; bases not matched to a gene: 11. The germline V gene encodes CDR1 SEHNR and CDR2 FQNEAQ (reference sequence). CDR3 loop: CASSAWDREGGKLFF. In nucleotides, the CDR3 is TGTGCCAGCAGCGCCTGGGACAGGGAAGGGGGAAAACTGTTTTTT. The full variable domain, its missing parts supplied by reference TRBV7-9 and TRBJ1-4, is DTGVSQNPRHKITKRGQNVTFRCDPISEHNRLYWYRQTLGQGPEFLTYFQNEAQLEKSRLLSDRFSAERPKGSFSTLEIQRTEQGDSAMYLCASSAWDREGGKLFFGSGTQLSVL.

The V call is TRBV18, the J call TRBJ2-1; 10 bases agree with TRBD2. The CDR3 consists of 22 residues. Germline values: CDR1 KGHSH, CDR2 LQKENI. The V and J ends lost 6 bases and 0 bases, in that order; junction bases with no gene match: 23. Here the CDR3 DNA reads TGTGCCAGCTCGCCAACACCCTACGGGGCTAGCGGGGGATATAGCTCCTACAATGAGCAGTTCTTC. Protein product: CASSPTPYGASGGYSSYNEQFF.

The rearrangement links TRBV18 to TRBJ1-1, with D unresolved. Germline CDR1 is KGHSH and CDR2 is LQKENI. This CDR3 contains 15 residues. V was shortened by 3 bases and J by 1 base, with 12 bases between the two germline ends. CDR3 loop: CASSPTPSGNTEAFF. CDR3 nucleotides: TGTGCCAGCTCACCCACACCAAGCGGGAACACTGAAGCTTTCTTT. Using reference TRBV18 and TRBJ1-1 for the parts outside the CDR3, the full variable domain is NAGVMQNPRHLVRRRGQEARLRCSPMKGHSHVYWYRQLPEEGLKFMVYLQKENIIDESGMPKERFSAEFPKEGPSILRIQQVVRGDSAAYFCASSPTPSGNTEAFFGQGTRLTVV.

This rearrangement joins TRBV11-1 to TRBJ2-1; 7 bases agree with TRBD1. Germline V gene lookup returns CDR1 SGHAT and CDR2 FQDESV (reference sequence). Trimming removed 5 bases from V and 2 bases from J; junction bases left unmatched: 6. The CDR3 spans 15 residues. CDR3 sequence: CASSQRQGAYNEQFF. CDR3 DNA sequence: TGTGCCAGCAGCCAAAGACAGGGTGCCTACAATGAGCAGTTCTTC.

The chain employs TRBV7-9 and TRBJ1-4; 12 nucleotides agree with TRBD1. V lost 4 bases, J lost 8 bases, and 11 bases stayed unmatched. The germline V gene has CDR1 SEHNR and CDR2 FQNEAQ (reference sequence). The CDR3 loop spans 17 amino acids. The CDR3 sequence is CASSSTGQGAEGEKLFF. The DNA for the CDR3 is TGTGCCAGCAGCTCAACGGGACAGGGGGCTGAGGGGGAAAAACTGTTTTTT.